What follows are 17 T cell receptor beta chains derived from one specimen sequenced in a study of shared clonotypes between healthy human individuals. Sequenced by immunoSEQ multiplex PCR; TCRdb stores in-frame clones only, minus some. Of 1.5 million to 2.5 million clones listed, about 94% are singletons. Positive CCR7 selection of CD45RO-negative cells yielded the naive CD8 cells, and terminally differentiated effector memory CD45RA+ cells were excluded. Sample: naive CD8+ T cells sorted from blood. The receptors were sampled from a man younger than 35 in good health.

This chain uses TRBV29-1 with TRBJ2-7; perhaps TRBD1 as D (5 bases). Trimming took off 2 bases at V and 4 bases at J, with 18 bases between the two ends. The CDR3 has 15 amino acids. The germline V gene has CDR1 SQVTM and CDR2 ANQGSEA. The CDR3 spells CSVEIQESNNYEQYF. The CDR3 DNA is TGCAGCGTTGAAATACAGGAGTCCAACAATTACGAGCAGTACTTC.

The V call is TRBV6-1, the J call TRBJ1-5, with D perhaps matching TRBD1 (6 bases). Germline loops: CDR1 MNHNS, CDR2 SASEGT. CDR3 size: 16 residues. With 4 bases removed from V and 3 bases from J, the gap between germline ends came to 16 bases. The CDR3 region has the DNA TGTGCCAGCAGTGGTTTGCCCCGACAGGACAATCAGCCCCAGCATTTT. Its translation: CASSGLPRQDNQPQHF.

In DNA form, the CDR3 reads TGTGCCAGCAGCTCCTTTGTGGGGACCGAGCAGTACTTC. This gives the protein CASSSFVGTEQYF. The rearrangement joins TRBV7-6 to TRBJ2-7; D possibly uses TRBD1 or TRBD2 (5 bases each). The CDR3 extends over 13 amino acids. Trimming pared 4 bases from V and 6 bases from J, leaving 13 bases between. Germline CDR1 is SGHVS and CDR2 is FNYEAQ.

The chain carries TRBV9 and TRBJ1-6; D is uncertain. This CDR3 is built from 14 residues. The V gene lost 0 bases and the J gene lost 7 bases, with 8 bases spanning the gap. Germline CDR1 SGDLS, CDR2 YYNGEE. In DNA form, the CDR3 reads TGTGCCAGCAGCGTAGACCGGAGAAATTCACCCCTCCACTTT. Protein product: CASSVDRRNSPLHF.

The rearrangement joins TRBV18 to TRBJ2-5, with D perhaps matching TRBD1 (6 bases). V dropped 3 bases and J dropped 5 bases, with 19 bases sitting between them. The CDR3 length is 16 residues. Germline values: CDR1 KGHSH, CDR2 LQKENI. The CDR3 protein is CASSPGPAGAIETQYF. As DNA, the CDR3 is TGTGCCAGCTCACCCGGACCGGCAGGGGCGATCGAGACCCAGTACTTC. The variable domain in full, completed from reference TRBV18 and TRBJ2-5, reads NAGVMQNPRHLVRRRGQEARLRCSPMKGHSHVYWYRQLPEEGLKFMVYLQKENIIDESGMPKERFSAEFPKEGPSILRIQQVVRGDSAAYFCASSPGPAGAIETQYFGPGTRLLVL.

This chain connects TRBV28 to TRBJ1-2; 8 bases match TRBD1. The junction had 10 bases not matched to a gene; V was cut back by 4 bases and J by 0 bases. The germline CDR1 and CDR2 sequences are MDHEN and SYDVKM. The CDR3 has 17 residues. The CDR3 is CASSSDRERFTNYGYTF. CDR3 DNA sequence: TGTGCCAGCAGTTCGGACAGGGAGCGGTTTACTAACTATGGCTACACCTTC.

The chain combines TRBV7-9 with TRBJ1-4; D ambiguous. V was cut by 1 base and J by 8 bases, with 8 bases left in between. The CDR3 loop spans 13 amino acids. Germline V gene data show CDR1 as SEHNR and CDR2 as FQNEAQ (reference sequence). In nucleotides, the CDR3 is TGTGCCAGCAGCTTAGTCCAAGAAGAAAAACTGTTTTTT. Protein sequence: CASSLVQEEKLFF.

This chain uses TRBV5-1 with TRBJ1-1; no firm D call. Germline V gives CDR1 SGHRS, CDR2 YFSETQ. CDR3 size: 16 residues. Trimming stripped 2 bases from V and 0 bases from J, with 14 bases between. The DNA of the CDR3 is TGCGCCAGCAGCTTCTCGGGAGGGTTCATGAACACTGAAGCTTTCTTT. It codes for CASSFSGGFMNTEAFF. The complete variable domain, with remaining parts taken from reference TRBV5-1 and TRBJ1-1, reads KAGVTQTPRYLIKTRGQQVTLSCSPISGHRSVSWYQQTPGQGLQFLFEYFSETQRNKGNFPGRFSGRQFSNSRSEMNVSTLELGDSALYLCASSFSGGFMNTEAFFGQGTRLTVV.

This sequence joins TRBV27 and TRBJ2-7; perhaps TRBD2 as D (5 bases). The V end was cut by 5 bases, the J end by 5 bases, with 19 bases between. The CDR3 runs 15 residues. The germline V gene encodes CDR1 MNHEY and CDR2 SMNVEV (reference sequence). CDR3 in DNA: TGTGCCAGCAGTCCCCGAGGAGCGGTCGTCCACGAGCAGTACTTC. This encodes CASSPRGAVVHEQYF.

The chain has TRBV5-6 and TRBJ2-1; D is possibly TRBD2 (6 bases). CDR3 length equals 17 residues. V was pared by 1 base and J by 0 bases, with 14 bases between. Germline values: CDR1 SGHDT, CDR2 YYEEEE. The CDR3 spells CASSLIERVISYNEQFF. As DNA, the CDR3 is TGTGCCAGCAGCTTGATAGAGCGGGTGATCTCCTACAATGAGCAGTTCTTC. Combining the CDR3 with reference TRBV5-6 and TRBJ2-1 gives the whole variable domain DAGVTQSPTHLIKTRGQQVTLRCSPKSGHDTVSWYQQALGQGPQFIFQYYEEEERQRGNFPDRFSGHQFPNYSSELNVNALLLGDSALYLCASSLIERVISYNEQFFGPGTRLTVL.

The V call is TRBV6-5, the J call TRBJ1-5, with D tentatively TRBD1 (5 bases). V was shortened by 5 bases and J by 3 bases, with 14 bases between the two germline ends. The CDR3 contains 15 residues. Germline V CDR1 and CDR2: MNHEY, SVGAGI. CDR3 amino acids: CASSPLGGSNQPQHF. CDR3 in DNA: TGTGCCAGCAGTCCCCTCGGGGGTTCCAATCAGCCCCAGCATTTT.

The V gene is TRBV19, the J gene TRBJ2-3; D gene uncertain. CDR1 is LNHDA and CDR2 is SQIVND in the germline V gene (reference sequence). Trimming removed 8 bases from V and 6 bases from J, with 9 bases in between. This CDR3 is built from 11 residues. The CDR3 region has the DNA TGTGCCAGTGGATATTGGGATACGCAGTATTTT. Its translation: CASGYWDTQYF.

The rearrangement joins TRBV28 to TRBJ1-5, with D unresolved. Germline assignment: CDR1 MDHEN and CDR2 SYDVKM. This CDR3 has 14 residues. V shed 0 bases and J shed 7 bases, with 10 bases lying between them. CDR3 nucleotides: TGTGCCAGCAGTTTATGGGCGACGGGGCAGCCCCAGCATTTT. Residues: CASSLWATGQPQHF.

V and J are TRBV28 and TRBJ1-1, with D tentatively TRBD1 (6 bases). Trimming cost V 4 bases and J 7 bases, with 19 bases left between them. This CDR3 has 15 amino acids. Germline CDR1 reads MDHEN; CDR2 reads SYDVKM. CDR3 nucleotide sequence: TGTGCCAGCAGTTCACAGTCGGAGGGGGTAAGTGAAGCTTTCTTT. Protein sequence: CASSSQSEGVSEAFF.

This sequence joins TRBV29-1 and TRBJ2-2; 9 nucleotides agree with TRBD1. CDR1 and CDR2 (germline): SQVTM, ANQGSEA. Losses at the gene ends were 6 bases for V and 6 bases for J; bases not matched to a gene: 8. The CDR3 loop spans 14 amino acids. This chain's CDR3 is CSVNPGQGAGELFF. The CDR3 nucleotides are TGCAGCGTCAATCCGGGACAGGGCGCCGGGGAGCTGTTTTTT.

Regarding this clone: Other DNA sequences in the sample encode the same CDR3. V gene TRBV7-6 combines with J gene TRBJ2-7; 7 nucleotides match TRBD1. Trimming at V came to 2 bases and at J to 3 bases, leaving 4 bases not matched to a gene. CDR3 size: 14 residues. CDR1 and CDR2 (germline): SGHVS, FNYEAQ. The CDR3 nucleotides read TGTGCCAGCAGCTTACGACAGGGTAGCTACGAGCAGTACTTC. It is translated as CASSLRQGSYEQYF.

This clone has just one count. Distinct nucleotide sequences in the sample also encode this CDR3. V is TRBV4-1 and J is TRBJ1-5, with D tentatively TRBD1 (6 bases). Trimming took off 3 bases at V and 3 bases at J, with 9 bases between the two ends. The CDR3 spans 14 residues. Germline V gene sequence: CDR1 MGHRA, CDR2 YSYEKL. The CDR3 DNA reads TGCGCCAGCAGCCAGGGGGGCTCCAATCAGCCCCAGCATTTT. Its translation: CASSQGGSNQPQHF.